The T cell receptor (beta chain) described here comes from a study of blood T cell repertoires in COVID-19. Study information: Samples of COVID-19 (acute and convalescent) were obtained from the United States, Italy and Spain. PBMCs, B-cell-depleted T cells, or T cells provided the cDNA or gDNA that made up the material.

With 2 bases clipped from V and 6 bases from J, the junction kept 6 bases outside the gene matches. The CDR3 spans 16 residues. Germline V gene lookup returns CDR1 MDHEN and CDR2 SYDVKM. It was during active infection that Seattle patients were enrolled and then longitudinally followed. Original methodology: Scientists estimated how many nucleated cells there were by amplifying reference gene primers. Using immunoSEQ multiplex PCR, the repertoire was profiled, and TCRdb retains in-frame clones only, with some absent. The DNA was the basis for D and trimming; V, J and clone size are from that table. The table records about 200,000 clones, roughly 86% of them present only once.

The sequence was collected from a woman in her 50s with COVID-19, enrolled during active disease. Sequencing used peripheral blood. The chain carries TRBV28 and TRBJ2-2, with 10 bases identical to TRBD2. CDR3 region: CASSLMVLAGAGELFF. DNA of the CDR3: TGTGCCAGCAGTTTAATGGTGCTAGCGGGGGCCGGGGAGCTGTTTTTT.